This TCR beta chain was profiled in a study of response to subunit inactivated influenza vaccine (dated by TCRdb to the late 2010s). Looking at the study overall: Deep quantitative T cell receptor repertoire profiling was used in the study to track responses to a trivalent subunit inactivated influenza vaccine.

To note about this clonotype: Its specific antigen is unknown. Qualities for individual bases were not recorded, and no much larger clone is one base off.

The library relied on RT-PCR. For sequencing, an Illumina HiSeq 2500 was employed. TCRdb trimmed public reads at Q25 via fastp, called clones via MiXCR and kept in-frame beta chains. Duplicate CDR3 protein sequences are folded into a single record with the most common DNA and genes. The sample table lists about 170,000 distinct CDR3 sequences, about 12% of them with a count of one. The ten largest account for over 25% of the sample. The research as a whole found: The authors proposed that each seasonal influenza vaccination may bring in only a limited number of new T cells.

In addition, the sample was reused for a study of T cells expressing NK-cell markers. That second report states: TCR beta cDNA libraries were made by 5'RACE template switching that added a universal primer site and unique molecular identifiers. In sorted CD3+CD56+NKG2C+, CD3+CD56+NKG2C- and CD3+CD56-NKG2C+ T-cell subsets from several donors, TCR beta-chain repertoires were profiled. Among the eight sequenced donors, seven were HCMV-seropositive and one was HCMV-seronegative. To restrict sorting to alphabetaTCR-expressing T cells, an anti-gammadeltaTCR antibody was added in several experiments. In several donors, the dominant CD3+CD56+NKG2C+ clonotypes were found to rank among the top 10 CD8+ clonotypes and to make up about 1.0-8% of CD8+ T cells. Those dominant clonotypes were again the most abundant among CD3+CD56-NKG2C+ cells in several donors, at about 25-65%. Whether the expanded NKG2C-expressing T cell clones were specific for HCMV antigens remained unclear. Randomly selected healthy volunteers, three men and five women, were used as the eight sequenced donors. A commercial ELISA kit detecting HCMV-specific IgG in serum was used to determine HCMV serostatus. Peripheral blood mononuclear cells were isolated from blood by Ficoll density gradient centrifugation. Using Miltenyi isolation kits, CD4+ and CD8+ T cells were isolated from PBMC through magnetic immunoseparation. cDNA synthesis was primed from the TCR beta constant segment and was followed by two successive PCR amplification steps. Illumina HiSeq 2000/2500, MiSeq or NextSeq was used to sequence libraries as 2 x 150 bp reads. Reads were demultiplexed and grouped by UMI with MIGEC, and clonotypes were assembled and quantified with MiTCR. Only TCR cDNA sequences supported by at least two reads were kept to exclude erroneous sequences. The tcR package was used for downstream repertoire analysis, and clonotypes were matched between fractions using CDR3 nucleotide sequence together with V segment. VDJmatch was used to annotate antigen specificity against VDJdb, with one amino acid substitution in CDR3 allowed.

The material was CD8+ T cells sorted from PBMCs, obtained roughly 13 days after vaccination. The source is a middle-aged man who received an inactivated influenza vaccine. Donor details come from another sample of the same person, matched by shared clones.

The CDR3 loop reads CASSQEAAGQETQYF. At the DNA level, the sequence is TGTGCCAGCAGCCAAGAGGCGGCCGGCCAAGAGACCCAGTACTTC. The chain is made from TRBV4-2 and TRBJ2-5; no D segment can be confidently identified. CDR1 and CDR2 (LGHNA, YNFKEQ) derive from the germline V gene. V is cut by 0 bases and J by 1 base, and the space between the germline ends is 9 bases. CDR3 length: 15 amino acids, cysteine to phenylalanine. Of all the DNA, just the CDR3 is kept, 45 bases in frame from base 1.